Below, one T cell receptor (beta chain) is given with its context. Its antigen is not identified. Since a much larger clone is just one base distant, this may be a read error. Lacking the conserved final phenylalanine or tryptophan, this CDR3 likely reflects a read error. The data belong to a study of molecular identifiers for immune sequencing clone quantification. General study results and limits: Barcodes shared by identical TCR molecules could lead to underestimated sizes of highly expanded clones.

From approximately 20,000 to 1,000,000 sorted cells, naive CD8 libraries were generated with 10%, 30% or 50% RNA. Naive CD8 T cell sorting was performed on the CD8+CD4-CCR7+CD45RA+ phenotype. Generation of bulk TCR libraries relied on previously described methods and listed TCR primers. TCRdb recomputed calls from the PCR reads with MiXCR, one row per CDR3 protein. The table includes 100,000 or so distinct CDR3 sequences, under 40% detected once. The V and J ends lost 7 bases and 6 bases respectively, with 10 bases between them. This CDR3 is built from 12 residues. The V gene's germline CDR1 is MDHEN and CDR2 SYDVKM.

This sequence originates from a human donor in good health. Some libraries in this study had Jurkat cell RNA spiked in. The material sequenced was naive CD8+ T cells from blood, with Jurkat cell RNA spiked in. The sample's subset: FACS-sorted CD8+CD4-CCR7+CD45RA+ naive T cells. The genes are TRBV28 and TRBJ1-5; perhaps TRBD1 as D (5 bases). The CDR3 DNA reads TGTGCCAGCACCCGCGGGGGTCAGCCCCAGCATATT. It encodes CASTRGGQPQHI.